This note documents a single T cell receptor beta chain sequence. Its antigen has not been determined. The input lacks base qualities; no much larger clone sits a single base away. The sample's time point label, decoded: baseline before first vaccination. Vaccinee samples came from UK trials COV001 and COV002, including a single-blind randomized controlled phase 2/3 trial of AZD1222 (ChAdOx1 nCoV-19) in healthy adults. For TCRbeta chain sequencing, PBMC samples were collected from trial participants at day 0 and at day 28 after the second dose. The junction shows trimming of 3 bases on V and 3 bases on J, and the gene matches do not reach 3 bases of it. The germline V gene specifies SGHDT as CDR1 and YYEEEE as CDR2. From its cysteine to its phenylalanine, the CDR3 spans 15 amino acids. The kept DNA is CDR3 alone, 45 bases in frame from the first base. The sample is drawn from a study of T cell responses to AZD1222 COVID-19 vaccine (dated by TCRdb to the early 2020s). With regard to the full study: AZD1222 recipients with second doses at about 4 weeks or about 12 weeks were pooled, because spike-specific TCR depth and breadth did not differ between schedules. Trial participants were enrolled by age into subgroups of 18-55, 56-69 and 70-plus years, and around 140, 26 and 57 TCR-sequenced participants, respectively, were included in these subgroups. A total of approximately 230 trial participants underwent TCR sequencing, of whom 207 received two doses of AZD1222 and 26 received two doses of the MenACWY control vaccine. Overall study results and their limits: Vaccine-associated CD4 TCRs spanned the whole spike protein, with dominant responses in regions 160-218 and 743-854. Because no day 14 peak-response samples were available, repertoires were characterized only after the peak T cell response. Nearly half of unique spike-specific TCRs reportedly recognized epitopes outside regions mutated in the B.1.351 and B.1.1.7 variants. Spike-specific TCR breadth and depth rose significantly after two AZD1222 doses compared with day 0 and with MenACWY recipients. Most participants were white British and females outnumbered males, and the authors suggested that clonal diversity may have been underestimated. Conclusions about previously exposed vaccinees are limited because only 6 or 7 AZD1222 recipients were SARS-CoV-2 seropositive at baseline. In the small 56-69-year group, the increase in depth fell short of significance, most likely because of low power.

The CDR3 regions of human TCRbeta chains were subjected to immunosequencing. From the authors' description of their analysis: Repertoire TCRs were checked for matches against a reference library of SARS-CoV-2-specific TCRs that had been generated using the MIRA antigen-specificity platform. Breadth meant the fraction of unique TCRs that were SARS-CoV-2-associated, whereas depth meant the fraction of total T cells that were SARS-CoV-2-associated. Using the MIRA data, each spike-specific TCR was assigned both to the spike region to which the TCR was reactive and to a CD4 or CD8 class. Log10-transformed breadth and depth values were compared by one-way ANOVA with Sidak's multiple comparisons tests. TCRdb retrieved this table from immuneACCESS and kept in-frame rearrangements only. Not all clones are present; in checked studies, unresolved V genes account for under half, and no reason is known for the remainder. V and J calls and clone size are copied from that table; D and trimming were computed from the DNA. This sample comprises 100,000 to 120,000 clones, approximately 90% of them detected only once. The leading ten clones occupy roughly 2.5% of the sample.

This sequence uses TRBV5-6 and TRBJ2-1, with 10 bases aligning to TRBD2. This sample comprised peripheral blood, obtained on day 0 of AZD1222 vaccination. The clonotype comes from an adult in good health. CDR3 reads: CASSSSGGNYNEQFF. The DNA sequence is TGTGCCAGCAGCTCTAGCGGGGGAAACTACAATGAGCAGTTCTTC.